Listed below are T cell receptor beta chains from one sample, sequenced in a study of T cell responses to AZD1222 COVID-19 vaccine. Profiling relied on immunoSEQ multiplex PCR, and the TCRdb table lists in-frame clones only, not all of them. This sample carries about 270,000 clones, about 94% of them seen once, and the ten largest clones take roughly 0.51%. This specimen consisted of peripheral blood, obtained 28 days after the second AZD1222 dose. These TCRs come from an adult who received the AZD1222 COVID-19 vaccine. Each CDR3 is given with its conserved first and last residue.

j_gene: TRBJ2-1
v_gene: TRBV29-1
CDR3aa: CSVDSINEQFF

j_gene: TRBJ2-5
v_gene: TRBV20-1
CDR3aa: CSASSKETQYF

j_gene: TRBJ2-7
v_gene: TRBV10-3
CDR3aa: CAISDEGKGSYEQYF

j_gene: TRBJ2-5
v_gene: TRBV5-4
CDR3aa: CASSPVSGGMETQYF

j_gene: TRBJ1-5
v_gene: TRBV5-1
CDR3aa: CASSLDVYQPQHF

j_gene: TRBJ2-2
v_gene: TRBV6-7
CDR3aa: CASSYSSLAGVGELFF

j_gene: TRBJ2-5
v_gene: TRBV29-1
CDR3aa: CSLRTSGGETQYF

j_gene: TRBJ2-7
v_gene: TRBV11-3
CDR3aa: CASSLDRAEQYF

j_gene: TRBJ1-2
v_gene: TRBV12-3/TRBV12-4
CDR3aa: CASSLSQGWGYTF

j_gene: TRBJ2-1
v_gene: TRBV4-3
CDR3aa: CASSQVRVRGLDNEQFF

j_gene: TRBJ1-1
v_gene: TRBV3-1/TRBV3-2
CDR3aa: CASSRTPGGEAFF

j_gene: TRBJ1-1
v_gene: TRBV12-3/TRBV12-4
CDR3aa: CASGPPNTEAFF

j_gene: TRBJ1-5
v_gene: TRBV7-2
CDR3aa: CASARRGTPGEPQHF

j_gene: TRBJ2-7
v_gene: TRBV2
CDR3aa: CASSKLGKTYSYEQYF

j_gene: TRBJ1-1
v_gene: TRBV28
CDR3aa: CAPDSGRTEAFF

j_gene: TRBJ2-6
v_gene: TRBV9
CDR3aa: CASSVAAGANVLTF

j_gene: TRBJ2-3
v_gene: TRBV6-5
CDR3aa: CASRVTVPPTQYF

j_gene: TRBJ1-3
v_gene: TRBV19
CDR3aa: CASSPTDTISGNTIYF

j_gene: TRBJ2-3
v_gene: TRBV7-9
CDR3aa: CASSFTGGLDTQYF

j_gene: TRBJ1-6
v_gene: TRBV9
CDR3aa: CASSPSPGLHNSPLHF

j_gene: TRBJ1-2
v_gene: TRBV29-1
CDR3aa: CSVDWGQGRANYGYTF

j_gene: TRBJ1-1
v_gene: TRBV28
CDR3aa: CASRRYSEAFF

j_gene: TRBJ1-1
v_gene: TRBV4-1
CDR3aa: CASSLVLNTEAFF

j_gene: TRBJ1-4
v_gene: TRBV19
CDR3aa: CASSIDPAGATNEKLFF

j_gene: TRBJ2-7
v_gene: TRBV18
CDR3aa: CASSPALLTYEQYF

j_gene: TRBJ2-3
v_gene: TRBV5-1
CDR3aa: CASSSEPGIATDTQYF

j_gene: TRBJ1-2
v_gene: TRBV6-4
CDR3aa: CASSDSTAGGYTF

j_gene: TRBJ1-1
v_gene: TRBV5-6
CDR3aa: CASSLAGGRTEAFF

j_gene: TRBJ2-1
v_gene: TRBV12-5
CDR3aa: CASGLVKAPHNEQFF